This T cell receptor (beta chain) came from a study of radiation and T cells in renal cell carcinoma. Overall study findings and caveats: No pretreatment tumor biopsies were available for baseline clonotypes. In blood, top tumor clones expanded by 2 weeks, shrinking by 4.

On this clone itself: Its antigen is currently unknown.

Produced via immunoSEQ multiplex PCR; TCRdb's table is partial and in-frame only. The sample records 30,000 to 40,000 clones, 81% being singletons. Stated time point: blood 4 weeks post-SBRT, at nephrectomy. As for treatment: 15 Gy SBRT to primary tumor, nephrectomy 4 weeks later. Nephrectomy followed 15 Gy stereotactic body radiation by 4 weeks. After SBRT, blood was collected at 2 and 4 weeks, plus baseline. The CDR3 is made up of 14 amino acids. Unmatched junction bases numbered 4, after V lost 2 bases and J lost 7 bases. This receptor was taken from a man in his 60s with renal cell carcinoma. The sample was blood, taken from a patient whose treatment included radiotherapy and nephrectomy. V usage is TRBV23-1 and J usage is TRBJ2-7, with 11 bases fitting TRBD1. TRBV23-1 is annotated as an ORF whose role is uncertain. The CDR3 coding sequence is TGCGCCAGCAGTCAACCGGACAGGGGGCAAGAGCAGTACTTC. Its translation: CASSQPDRGQEQYF.